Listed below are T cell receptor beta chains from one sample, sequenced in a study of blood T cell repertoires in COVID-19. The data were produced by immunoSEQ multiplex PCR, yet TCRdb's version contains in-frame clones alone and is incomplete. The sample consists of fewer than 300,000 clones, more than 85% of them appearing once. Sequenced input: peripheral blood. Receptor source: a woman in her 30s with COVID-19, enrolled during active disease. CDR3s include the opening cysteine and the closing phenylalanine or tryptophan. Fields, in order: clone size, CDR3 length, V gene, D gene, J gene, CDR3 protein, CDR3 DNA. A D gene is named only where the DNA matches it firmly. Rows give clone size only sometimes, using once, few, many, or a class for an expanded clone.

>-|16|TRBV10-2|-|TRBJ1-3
CASSGIGVPSGNTIYF
TGCGCCAGCAGTGGTATAGGGGTCCCCTCTGGAAACACCATATATTTT
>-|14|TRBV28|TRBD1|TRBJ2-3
CASTLGGAGDTQYF
TGTGCCAGCACCCTAGGGGGCGCGGGAGATACGCAGTATTTT
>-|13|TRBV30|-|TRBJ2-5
CAWSGLVQETQYF
TGTGCCTGGAGTGGTCTAGTCCAAGAGACCCAGTACTTC
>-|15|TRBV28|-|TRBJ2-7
CASSLGQIFSYEQYF
TGTGCCAGCAGTCTCGGACAGATTTTCTCCTACGAGCAGTACTTC
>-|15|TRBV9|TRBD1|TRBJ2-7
CASSVEGQGRNEQYF
TGTGCCAGCAGCGTAGAGGGACAGGGGAGAAACGAGCAGTACTTC
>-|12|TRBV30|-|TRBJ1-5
CAWSAASQPQHF
TGTGCCTGGAGTGCAGCGAGTCAGCCCCAGCATTTT
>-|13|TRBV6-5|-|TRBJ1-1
CASSYSSAEEAFF
TGTGCCAGCAGTTACTCGAGTGCGGAAGAAGCTTTCTTT
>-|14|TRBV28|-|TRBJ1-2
CASSYTTGIYGYTF
TGTGCCAGCAGCTATACGACAGGCATCTATGGCTACACCTTC
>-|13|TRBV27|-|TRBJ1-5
CASSYDSFGSQHF
TGTGCCAGCAGTTACGACAGCTTCGGGTCCCAGCATTTT
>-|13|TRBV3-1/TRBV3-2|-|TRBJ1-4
CASSQAGDEKLFF
TGTGCCAGCAGCCAAGCGGGGGATGAAAAACTGTTTTTT
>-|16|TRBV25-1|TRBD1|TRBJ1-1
CASSEFGQVANTEAFF
TGTGCCAGCAGTGAATTTGGACAGGTCGCGAACACTGAAGCTTTCTTT
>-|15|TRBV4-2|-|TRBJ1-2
CASSKEQETYYGYTF
TGTGCCAGCAGCAAAGAACAGGAGACGTACTATGGCTACACCTTC
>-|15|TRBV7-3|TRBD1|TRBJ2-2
CASSSRDRVSGELFF
TGTGCCAGCAGCTCCCGGGACAGGGTATCCGGGGAGCTGTTTTTT
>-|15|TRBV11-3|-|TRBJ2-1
CASSLGAGMGNEQFF
TGTGCCAGCAGCTTAGGGGCAGGGATGGGGAATGAGCAGTTCTTC
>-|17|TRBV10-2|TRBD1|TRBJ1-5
CASSDPQTGGDNQPQHF
TGCGCCAGCAGTGACCCTCAGACAGGGGGCGACAATCAGCCCCAGCATTTT
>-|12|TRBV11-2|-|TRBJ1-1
CASSSSSVEAFF
TGTGCCAGCAGCTCCTCCTCAGTTGAAGCTTTCTTT
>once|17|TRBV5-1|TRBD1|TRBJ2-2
CASSSGPGQGVTGELFF
TGCGCCAGCAGCTCAGGACCGGGACAGGGGGTCACCGGGGAGCTGTTTTTT
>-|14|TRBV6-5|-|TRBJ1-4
CASIFTGANEKLFF
TGTGCCAGCATTTTCACCGGGGCTAATGAAAAACTGTTTTTT
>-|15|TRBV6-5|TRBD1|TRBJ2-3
CASSRTGLRTDTQYF
TGTGCCAGCAGCCGGACAGGTCTAAGGACAGATACGCAGTATTTT
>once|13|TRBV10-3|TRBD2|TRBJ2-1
CAIGTSGANEQFF
TGTGCCATAGGGACTAGCGGAGCCAATGAGCAGTTCTTC
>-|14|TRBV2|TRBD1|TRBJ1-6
CASSGDSNNSPLHF
TGTGCCAGCAGCGGGGACAGCAATAATTCACCCCTCCACTTT
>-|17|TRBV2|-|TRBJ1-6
CASSGQGSSSYNSPLHF
TGTGCCAGCAGTGGCCAGGGGAGCAGCTCCTATAATTCACCCCTCCACTTT
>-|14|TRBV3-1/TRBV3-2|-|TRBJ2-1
CASSQDGASNEQFF
TGTGCCAGCAGCCAAGATGGGGCGAGCAATGAGCAGTTCTTC
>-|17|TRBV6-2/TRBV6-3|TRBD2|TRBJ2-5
CASSYSSREREGETQYF
TGTGCCAGCAGTTACTCTTCCCGCGAGCGGGAGGGAGAGACCCAGTACTTC
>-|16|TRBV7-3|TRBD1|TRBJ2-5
CASSLKGALEQETQYF
TGTGCCAGCAGCTTAAAGGGGGCGTTAGAACAAGAGACCCAGTACTTC
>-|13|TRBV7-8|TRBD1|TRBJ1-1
CASIGQGWTEAFF
TGTGCCAGCATTGGACAGGGCTGGACTGAAGCTTTCTTT
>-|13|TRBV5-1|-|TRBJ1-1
CASRISMNTEAFF
TGCGCCAGCAGGATATCTATGAACACTGAAGCTTTCTTT